Shown below are 29 T cell receptor beta chains from a single sample sequenced in a study of blood T cell repertoires in COVID-19. TCRdb's table, derived via immunoSEQ multiplex PCR, lists solely in-frame clones and lacks some. Of some 490,000 clones in the sample, roughly nine tenths are singletons; the top ten hold approximately 8%. Sequencing was performed on PBMCs or T cells enriched from blood (not recorded which). These receptors originate from an older woman who had recovered from COVID-19.

This chain joins TRBV4-1 and TRBJ1-5; D remains ambiguous. The germline V gene has CDR1 MGHRA and CDR2 YSYEKL. With 0 bases removed from V and 9 bases from J, the gap between germline ends came to 12 bases. The CDR3 is 14 amino acids. As DNA, the CDR3 is TGCGCCAGCAGCCAAGATTTGGCGGCTCGGCCCCAGCATTTT. Amino acid sequence: CASSQDLAARPQHF.

The V call is TRBV27, the J call TRBJ2-1; D gene unclear. CDR3 size: 14 residues. CDR1 is MNHEY, CDR2 SMNVEV, per germline (reference sequence). V lost 0 bases and J 5 bases, leaving 8 bases between the germline ends. This CDR3 reads CASSLSIANNEQFF. The DNA of the CDR3 is TGTGCCAGCAGTTTATCGATCGCGAACAATGAGCAGTTCTTC.

The chain joins TRBV28 to TRBJ1-3; 10 positions agree with TRBD1. CDR3 length: 15 residues. Germline V gives CDR1 MDHEN, CDR2 SYDVKM. V trimming: 4 bases; J trimming: 2 bases; junction bases outside the gene matches: 2. In DNA form, the CDR3 reads TGTGCCAGCAGTTACGGACAGGGGGCTGGAAACACCATATATTTT. Protein product: CASSYGQGAGNTIYF.

This rearrangement joins TRBV5-1 to TRBJ1-1; TRBD1 aligns across 9 bases. The germline gives CDR1 SGHRS, CDR2 YFSETQ. V was pared by 2 bases and J by 4 bases, with 3 bases of the junction left unmatched. This CDR3 region has 14 residues. The CDR3 DNA sequence: TGCGCCAGCAGCTTACAGGGGGCGTTCACTGAAGCTTTCTTT. It yields the protein CASSLQGAFTEAFF. Full variable domain (rest looked up from reference TRBV5-1 and TRBJ1-1): KAGVTQTPRYLIKTRGQQVTLSCSPISGHRSVSWYQQTPGQGLQFLFEYFSETQRNKGNFPGRFSGRQFSNSRSEMNVSTLELGDSALYLCASSLQGAFTEAFFGQGTRLTVV.

This rearrangement joins TRBV5-6 to TRBJ1-1; 10 bases are a match to TRBD1. The CDR3 spans 15 residues. Germline V gene data show CDR1 as SGHDT and CDR2 as YYEEEE. V was clipped by 2 bases and J by 10 bases; unmatched bases: 11. CDR3 region: CASSFRDRGYGTAFF. Written as DNA, the CDR3 is TGTGCCAGCAGCTTCCGGGACAGGGGATACGGTACAGCTTTCTTT.

V is TRBV2 and J is TRBJ1-1, with a weak D call TRBD1 (5 bases). The CDR3 length is 12 residues. CDR1 is SNHLY, CDR2 FYNNEI, per germline. V was cut by 8 bases and J by 2 bases, with 9 bases left in between. CDR3 nucleotides: TGTGCCAGCTCCCAGGGAAACACTGAAGCTTTCTTT. It translates to CASSQGNTEAFF. The full variable domain, in which reference TRBV2 and TRBJ1-1 provide the parts outside the CDR3, is EPEVTQTPSHQVTQMGQEVILRCVPISNHLYFYWYRQILGQKVEFLVSFYNNEISEKSEIFDDQFSVERPDGSNFTLKIRSTKLEDSAMYFCASSQGNTEAFFGQGTRLTVV.

The chain recombines TRBV20-1 with TRBJ2-3, with TRBD2 matching over 11 bases. Germline V gene data show CDR1 as DFQATT and CDR2 as SNEGSKA (reference sequence). This CDR3 region has 23 residues. The junction had 26 bases not matched to a gene; V was cut back by 3 bases and J by 0 bases. The CDR3 region has the DNA TGCAGTGCTAGTCACTCCGGGAGAGTAGCGGGGGGGCCTGCTTTTTCTAGCACAGATACGCAGTATTTT. This encodes CSASHSGRVAGGPAFSSTDTQYF.

The V call is TRBV28, the J call TRBJ2-1; 11 positions agree with TRBD2. The germline CDR1 and CDR2 sequences are MDHEN and SYDVKM. Losses at the gene ends were 7 bases for V and 7 bases for J; bases not matched to a gene: 6. This CDR3 contains 14 residues. The CDR3 sequence is CASKPTSGGNEQFF. The DNA for the CDR3 is TGTGCCAGCAAGCCTACTAGCGGGGGAAATGAGCAGTTCTTC.

The chain couples TRBV6-6 to TRBJ1-1; tentatively, D is TRBD1 (5 bases). Trimming left V 6 bases short and J 6 bases short, with 11 bases between. The CDR3 is made up of 12 amino acids. CDR1 MNHNY and CDR2 SVGAGI come from the germline V gene (reference sequence). The CDR3 protein is CASSAGYAEAFF. The CDR3 DNA is TGTGCCAGCAGCGCAGGGTATGCTGAAGCTTTCTTT.

In DNA, the CDR3 is TGTGCCAGCAGTCAAGGACAGGGGCTCAACTCCTATAATTCACCCCTCCACTTT. Translation: CASSQGQGLNSYNSPLHF. V usage is TRBV27 and J usage is TRBJ1-6, with 9 positions matching TRBD1. Losses at the gene ends were 5 bases for V and 0 bases for J; bases not matched to a gene: 8. The germline gives CDR1 MNHEY, CDR2 SMNVEV (reference sequence). The CDR3 is 18 residues long.

The V and J genes are TRBV21-1 and TRBJ1-5; the DNA was not used to check the table's D call, TRBD1. TRBV21-1 is deemed a pseudogene. The CDR3 covers 16 residues. CDR3 DNA sequence: TGTGCCAGCAACAATAAGGGGGCGCGAAGCAATCAGCCCCAGCATTTT. Its protein is CASNNKGARSNQPQHF.

The chain couples TRBV29-1 to TRBJ2-5; 9 positions agree with TRBD1. The CDR3 is made up of 14 amino acids. The ends lost 7 bases at V and 5 bases at J; junction bases unmatched: 11. Germline V gene lookup returns CDR1 SQVTM and CDR2 ANQGSEA. CDR3 region: CSANPGQGLETQYF. DNA for the CDR3: TGCAGCGCGAACCCGGGACAGGGTTTGGAGACCCAGTACTTC.

V and J are TRBV7-8 and TRBJ2-2; unclear D gene. The CDR3 consists of 13 residues. Trimming shortened V by 1 base and J by 6 bases, and 6 bases separated the two germline ends. From germline, CDR1 is SGHVS and CDR2 FQNEAQ. CDR3 nucleotides: TGTGCCAGCAGCTTAGGGGCTTCCGGGGAGCTGTTTTTT. Its protein product is CASSLGASGELFF.

This CDR3 is CASSESGTANYGYTF. The DNA for the CDR3 is TGTGCCAGCAGTGAATCCGGGACAGCTAACTATGGCTACACCTTC. J is TRBJ1-2 and V is TRBV6-4, with 7 positions matching TRBD1. The germline V gene has CDR1 MRHNA and CDR2 SNTAGT. There are 15 residues in the CDR3. J lost 0 bases, V lost 3 bases, and 4 bases had no gene match.

V gene TRBV10-3 combines with J gene TRBJ2-7; perhaps TRBD1 as D (6 bases). The V gene lost 10 bases and the J gene lost 0 bases, with 7 bases spanning the gap. The V gene's germline CDR1 is ENHRY and CDR2 SYGVKD. The CDR3 runs to 11 residues. Here the CDR3 reads CATGASYEQYV. CDR3 sequence (DNA): TGTGCCACAGGGGCCTCCTACGAGCAGTACGTC.

The V and J genes are TRBV7-8 and TRBJ2-7; D is perhaps TRBD1 (6 bases). The CDR3 covers 12 residues. Germline V lookup: CDR1 SGHVS, CDR2 FQNEAQ. The V and J ends lost 5 bases and 2 bases respectively, with 7 bases between them. Here the CDR3 DNA reads TGTGCCAGCAGCGGGGACACCTACGAGCAGTACGTC. This gives the protein CASSGDTYEQYV.

The J gene is TRBJ2-1, the V gene TRBV27, with TRBD2 identical over 11 bases. The V gene end was trimmed by 4 bases and the J gene end by 2 bases; junction bases not matched to a gene: 7. The CDR3 has 17 amino acids. Germline CDR1 is MNHEY and CDR2 is SMNVEV (reference sequence). CDR3 loop: CASSWVSGGATYNEQFF. The CDR3 DNA sequence: TGTGCCAGCAGTTGGGTTAGCGGGGGGGCTACCTACAATGAGCAGTTCTTC.

The chain joins TRBV5-1 to TRBJ1-2, with 10 bases fitting TRBD1. CDR3 length: 18 amino acids. Germline V CDR1 and CDR2: SGHRS, YFSETQ. Trimming cost V 4 bases and J 5 bases; bases outside gene matches: 17. The CDR3 DNA follows: TGCGCCAGCAGCCAACCCATTACCGGGACAGGGGAGTTGTATGGCTACACCTTC. It is translated as CASSQPITGTGELYGYTF. Complete variable domain (other parts from reference TRBV5-1 and TRBJ1-2): KAGVTQTPRYLIKTRGQQVTLSCSPISGHRSVSWYQQTPGQGLQFLFEYFSETQRNKGNFPGRFSGRQFSNSRSEMNVSTLELGDSALYLCASSQPITGTGELYGYTFGSGTRLTVV.

This clone was counted a few times. The V gene is TRBV9, the J gene TRBJ1-1; 10 nucleotides agree with TRBD1. The CDR3 length is 17 residues. Germline trimming cut 2 bases from V and 7 bases from J; bases unmatched to any gene: 14. Germline V gene sequence: CDR1 SGDLS, CDR2 YYNGEE. CDR3 sequence: CASSVWSGTGAKGEAFF. In DNA, the CDR3 is TGTGCCAGCAGCGTCTGGTCAGGGACAGGGGCGAAAGGTGAAGCTTTCTTT.

This clone came up once. V usage is TRBV5-1 and J usage is TRBJ1-6; D is undetermined. Germline CDR1 and CDR2: SGHRS and YFSETQ. The CDR3 totals 15 residues. With 4 bases removed from V and 14 bases from J, the gap between germline ends came to 22 bases. The CDR3 spells CASSLLRDIPWALHF. In DNA form, the CDR3 reads TGCGCCAGCAGCCTCCTCCGCGACATACCTTGGGCCCTCCACTTT.

This chain connects TRBV5-4 to TRBJ1-4, with TRBD1 as a possible D gene (6 bases). Trimming shortened V by 2 bases and J by 14 bases, and 16 bases separated the two germline ends. Germline V gene lookup returns CDR1 SGHNT and CDR2 YYREEE (reference sequence). CDR3 size: 13 residues. This CDR3 is CASSFNRENGLFF. CDR3 coding DNA: TGTGCCAGCAGCTTTAACAGGGAAAACGGGCTGTTTTTT.

J is TRBJ2-5 and V is TRBV7-7; 12 nucleotides match TRBD1. There are 15 residues in the CDR3. Germline V gene lookup returns CDR1 SSHAT and CDR2 FNYEAQ (reference sequence). V lost 4 bases, J lost 1 base, and 1 base stayed unmatched. DNA of the CDR3: TGTGCCAGCAGCTCGGGACAGGGGGCCCAAGAGACCCAGTACTTC. Protein: CASSSGQGAQETQYF.

This clone was counted only a few times. The genes are TRBV5-6 and TRBJ1-6; possibly TRBD1 for D (6 bases). V lost 2 bases, J lost 8 bases, and 14 bases lay in between. The CDR3 loop spans 15 amino acids. The germline gives CDR1 SGHDT, CDR2 YYEEEE. The CDR3 region has the DNA TGTGCCAGCAGCTTACTTACAGGGAATCATTCACCCCTCCACTTT. As protein: CASSLLTGNHSPLHF.

The chain couples TRBV5-1 to TRBJ2-5; TRBD1 might be the D (5 bases). The CDR3 spans 15 residues. V lost 0 bases and J 5 bases, leaving 14 bases between the germline ends. CDR1 is SGHRS, CDR2 YFSETQ, per germline. The CDR3 region has the DNA TGCGCCAGCAGCTTGGTGCCAGGGCAAGGGGAGACCCAGTACTTC. It is translated as CASSLVPGQGETQYF.

The V call is TRBV5-1, the J call TRBJ1-2; the D gene is possibly TRBD1 (5 bases). Germline CDR1 is SGHRS and CDR2 is YFSETQ. Trimming pared 6 bases from V and 2 bases from J, leaving 5 bases between. The CDR3 runs 11 residues. The CDR3 DNA reads TGCGCCAGCACAGGGAACTATGGCTACACCTTC. The encoded protein is CASTGNYGYTF.

This chain joins TRBV6-5 and TRBJ1-2; 9 bases are shared with TRBD1. V shed 6 bases, J shed 2 bases, and the junction held 4 bases outside the gene matches. Looked up from germline, CDR1 is MNHEY and CDR2 is SVGAGI. The CDR3 sequence is 14 residues long. CDR3 in DNA: TGTGCCAGCAGATCCGGACAGGGGAACTATGGCTACACCTTC. Protein: CASRSGQGNYGYTF.

The V gene is TRBV30, the J gene TRBJ2-5; 8 bases map to TRBD2. The V gene's germline CDR1 is GTSNPN and CDR2 SVGIG (reference sequence). The CDR3 sequence is 13 residues long. V lost 3 bases to trimming and J lost 6 bases; unmatched junction nucleotides: 6. The CDR3 spells CAWSGGAGKTQYF. In DNA, the CDR3 is TGTGCCTGGAGCGGGGGGGCCGGTAAGACCCAGTACTTC.

The CDR3 protein is CASSIGPGYAQSGGIYGYTF. DNA of the CDR3: TGTGCCAGTAGTATAGGACCCGGCTACGCACAATCCGGGGGGATATATGGCTACACCTTC. The chain carries TRBV19 and TRBJ1-2; D may be TRBD1 (5 bases). This CDR3 comprises 20 residues. V was cut by 1 base and J by 5 bases, with 29 bases left in between. Germline V gives CDR1 LNHDA, CDR2 SQIVND (reference sequence). Full variable domain (outside the CDR3, taken from reference TRBV19 and TRBJ1-2): DGGITQSPKYLFRKEGQNVTLSCEQNLNHDAMYWYRQDPGQGLRLIYYSQIVNDFQKGDIAEGYSVSREKKESFPLTVTSAQKNPTAFYLCASSIGPGYAQSGGIYGYTFGSGTRLTVV.

The chain links TRBV5-1 to TRBJ2-1; TRBD1 matches 8 bases. V lost 3 bases, J lost 8 bases, and 7 bases stayed unmatched. The CDR3 length is 14 residues. CDR1 is SGHRS, CDR2 YFSETQ, per germline. The CDR3 is CASSSGQGFHEQFF. CDR3 sequence (DNA): TGCGCCAGCAGCTCTGGACAGGGTTTCCATGAGCAGTTCTTC.